This T cell receptor beta chain appears in the sequencing data of a study of T cell repertoires in cytomegalovirus infection. This clonotype was counted a few times. Its target is not known. MiXCR, applied by TCRdb to the reads, yields one record per CDR3 protein. The sample shows 140,000 to 150,000 distinct CDR3 sequences, around 30% of them seen only once. The sequences come from CD8+ T cells from cultured PBMCs, collected from culture after CMV antigen stimulation. The TCR was taken from a human donor in good health (CMV status not recorded). Some clones in this sample may be carry-over from other donors' samples.

The CDR3 DNA is TGTGCCAGCAGTGATACGGGGGAGACCTACGAGCAGTACTTC. It translates to CASSDTGETYEQYF. The gene calls are TRBV25-1 and TRBJ2-7, with a possible D match to TRBD2 (6 bases). V was clipped by 3 bases and J by 2 bases, with 11 bases between them. Per the germline V gene, CDR1 is MGHDK and CDR2 is SYGVNS. This CDR3 contains 14 residues.